Listed below are T cell receptor beta chains from one sample, sequenced in a study of blood T cell repertoires in COVID-19. Sequenced by immunoSEQ multiplex PCR; TCRdb stores in-frame clones only, minus some. The sample holds 230,000 or so clones, less than 90% seen once. Material for sequencing was peripheral blood. Source of these receptors: a man aged 25 to 45 with active or convalescent COVID-19. The CDR3 runs from the conserved cysteine through the conserved F or W. Each record gives: V gene, J gene, CDR3 length, D gene, clone size, CDR3 protein, CDR3 DNA. The D gene is left open where the match is weak. Part of the rows lack a size; the others show once, few, many or a class for expanded clones.

TRBV2	TRBJ2-3	15	NA	NA	CASKQGHASTDTQYF	TGTGCCAGCAAGCAGGGGCACGCTAGCACAGATACGCAGTATTTT
TRBV3-1/TRBV3-2	TRBJ1-4	12	NA	NA	CASSPRGEKLFF	TGTGCCAGCAGCCCCCGAGGTGAAAAACTGTTTTTT
TRBV18	TRBJ1-5	13	NA	NA	CASSPGRGEPQHF	TGTGCCAGCTCACCGGGCAGGGGAGAGCCCCAGCATTTT
TRBV19	TRBJ1-1	14	NA	NA	CASSKGQLNTEAFF	TGTGCCAGTAGTAAAGGACAGCTGAACACTGAAGCTTTCTTT
TRBV5-4	TRBJ2-2	14	TRBD1	NA	CASATDREAGELFF	TGTGCCAGCGCTACGGACAGGGAAGCCGGGGAGCTGTTTTTT
TRBV7-9	TRBJ1-1	14	NA	NA	CASLTGSLNTEAFF	TGTGCCAGCTTAACAGGGTCCCTGAACACTGAAGCTTTCTTT
TRBV4-1	TRBJ1-4	14	TRBD1	NA	CASGTGVLGEKLFF	TGCGCCAGCGGGACAGGGGTTTTAGGTGAAAAACTGTTTTTT
TRBV27	TRBJ1-1	14	NA	NA	CASSLLGTKGEAFF	TGTGCCAGCAGTTTATTAGGGACAAAGGGTGAAGCTTTCTTT
TRBV18	TRBJ1-4	14	TRBD1	NA	CASSPGQGNEKLFF	TGTGCCAGCTCACCGGGACAGGGGAATGAAAAACTGTTTTTT
TRBV14	TRBJ1-3	16	NA	many	CASSPGSPSSGNTIYF	TGTGCCAGCAGCCCCGGGAGCCCGAGCTCTGGAAACACCATATATTTT
TRBV5-6	TRBJ1-2	13	NA	NA	CASTPWGDYGYTF	TGTGCCAGCACCCCCTGGGGGGACTATGGCTACACCTTC
TRBV12-3/TRBV12-4	TRBJ2-4	13	TRBD1	NA	CASTTGPKNIQYF	TGTGCCAGCACGACAGGGCCCAAAAACATTCAGTACTTC
TRBV3-1/TRBV3-2	TRBJ2-7	15	TRBD1	few	CASSGDRAPISEQYF	TGTGCCAGCAGCGGGGACAGGGCCCCTATAAGCGAGCAGTACTTC
TRBV19	TRBJ1-5	15	TRBD1	NA	CASSSRTGDDQPQHF	TGTGCCAGTAGTTCTAGGACAGGGGATGATCAGCCCCAGCATTTT
TRBV9	TRBJ1-1	15	NA	once	CASSVGGSSATEAFF	TGTGCCAGCAGCGTAGGAGGGTCGAGCGCCACTGAAGCTTTCTTT
TRBV28	TRBJ2-3	17	TRBD1	NA	CASSVWAGQGDTDTQYF	TGTGCCAGCAGCGTTTGGGCGGGACAGGGGGACACAGATACGCAGTATTTT
TRBV2	TRBJ2-7	17	NA	NA	CASSDLSGRRGNYEQYF	TGTGCCAGCAGTGATCTCTCCGGGAGAAGAGGCAACTACGAGCAGTACTTC
TRBV27	TRBJ1-4	16	NA	NA	CASSSTRGYTNEKLFF	TGTGCCAGCAGTTCCACCCGGGGATACACTAATGAAAAACTGTTTTTT
TRBV7-9	TRBJ1-4	14	NA	NA	CASSLGGNSEKLFF	TGTGCCAGCAGCTTGGGCGGGAATAGTGAAAAACTGTTTTTT
TRBV10-1	TRBJ2-7	17	NA	NA	CASSEYAGTLTIYEQYF	TGCGCCAGCAGTGAGTATGCGGGGACCCTTACGATCTACGAGCAGTACTTC
TRBV12-1	TRBJ2-1	17	NA	NA	CASSFGTPSEVRLEQFF	TGTGCCAGCAGCTTTGGGACTCCTAGTGAAGTTAGATTAGAGCAGTTCTTC
TRBV5-1	TRBJ1-4	15	NA	NA	CASRVGSRGGEKLFF	TGCGCCAGCAGAGTGGGTTCCAGGGGCGGTGAAAAACTGTTTTTT
TRBV19	TRBJ1-2	15	TRBD1	NA	CASSAAGTGLHGYTF	TGTGCCAGTAGTGCCGCCGGGACAGGGTTGCATGGCTACACCTTC
TRBV19	TRBJ2-7	12	NA	NA	CASSADKYEQYF	TGTGCCAGTAGTGCCGACAAGTACGAGCAGTACTTC
TRBV3-1/TRBV3-2	TRBJ2-2	15	NA	NA	CASSHRVHGTGELFF	TGTGCCAGCAGCCACCGGGTTCACGGCACCGGGGAGCTGTTTTTT
TRBV28	TRBJ1-1	13	NA	NA	CASSSQRNTEAFF	TGTGCCAGCAGTTCACAGAGGAACACTGAAGCTTTCTTT
TRBV19	TRBJ1-5	13	TRBD1	NA	CATSDRGLQPQHF	TGTGCCACCTCCGACAGGGGGCTTCAGCCCCAGCATTTT
TRBV10-3	TRBJ2-7	14	TRBD1	NA	CAISEPDRIHEQYF	TGTGCCATCAGTGAGCCGGACAGGATCCACGAGCAGTACTTC
TRBV4-1	TRBJ1-2	13	TRBD1	NA	CASSQAGGYGYTF	TGCGCCAGCAGCCAAGCAGGGGGCTATGGCTACACCTTC
TRBV7-2	TRBJ1-1	14	TRBD1	NA	CASSSRTGSTEAFF	TGTGCCAGCAGCTCGAGGACAGGGTCCACTGAAGCTTTCTTT
TRBV11-2	TRBJ1-2	14	NA	NA	CASSLSVVNYGYTF	TGTGCCAGCAGCTTATCGGTAGTGAACTATGGCTACACCTTC
TRBV18	TRBJ2-1	13	NA	NA	CASSSRQDNEQFF	TGTGCCAGCTCATCCCGACAGGACAATGAGCAGTTCTTC
TRBV6-6	TRBJ2-7	14	NA	NA	CASSLNGHSYEQYF	TGTGCCAGCAGTCTAAACGGACACTCCTACGAACAGTACTTC
TRBV6-7	TRBJ1-2	13	NA	NA	CASRLIPPYGYTF	TGTGCCAGCAGACTGATACCCCCGTATGGCTACACCTTC
TRBV12-3/TRBV12-4	TRBJ2-2	12	NA	NA	CASSRVYGELFF	TGTGCCAGCAGTCGGGTTTACGGGGAGCTGTTTTTT
TRBV19	TRBJ2-3	15	NA	NA	CASSMIRNRADTQYF	TGTGCCAGTAGTATGATTCGAAATCGCGCAGATACGCAGTATTTT
TRBV2	TRBJ2-3	18	NA	NA	CASSEPALAGAGTDTQYF	TGTGCCAGCAGTGAACCCGCCCTGGCGGGGGCGGGCACAGATACGCAGTATTTT
TRBV5-4	TRBJ2-1	13	TRBD2	few	CASSYGLAAEQFF	TGTGCCAGCAGCTACGGACTAGCGGCTGAGCAGTTCTTC
TRBV2	TRBJ2-5	17	TRBD2	once	CASSEDELAGFQETQYF	TGTGCCAGCAGTGAAGATGAACTAGCGGGATTCCAAGAGACCCAGTACTTC
TRBV5-1	TRBJ2-2	15	TRBD2	NA	CASSPSGGYTGELFF	TGCGCCAGCAGCCCTAGCGGGGGGTACACCGGGGAGCTGTTTTTT